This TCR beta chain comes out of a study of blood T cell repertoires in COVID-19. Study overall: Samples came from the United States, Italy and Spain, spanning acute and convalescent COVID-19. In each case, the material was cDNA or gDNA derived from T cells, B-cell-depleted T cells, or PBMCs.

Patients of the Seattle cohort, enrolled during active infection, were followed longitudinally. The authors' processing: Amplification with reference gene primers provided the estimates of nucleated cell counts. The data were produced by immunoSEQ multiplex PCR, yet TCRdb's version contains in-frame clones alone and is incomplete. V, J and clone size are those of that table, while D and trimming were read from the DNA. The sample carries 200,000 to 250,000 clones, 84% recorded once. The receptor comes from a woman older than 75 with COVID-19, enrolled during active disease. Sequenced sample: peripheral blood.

The DNA of the CDR3 is TGCAGCGTTGGGGGGACAGGGGGTCAGCCCCAGCATTTT. It encodes CSVGGTGGQPQHF. The chain joins TRBV29-1 to TRBJ1-5; TRBD1 matches at 11 bases. The CDR3 covers 13 residues. J was trimmed by 6 bases and V by 4 bases; bases with no gene match: 2. Germline CDR1 is SQVTM and CDR2 is ANQGSEA.